A selection of T cell receptor beta chains follows, all from one sample in a study of blood T cells in healthy people across ages. TCRdb reprocessed the 5' RACE reads with MiXCR, giving one entry per CDR3 protein. The sample lists hundreds of thousands of distinct CDR3 sequences; 32% were seen once. The source material was blood. Source of these receptors: a woman older than 75 in good health. Both conserved end residues are part of each CDR3. A D gene is named only where the DNA matches it firmly. Some rows have no size entry. The others give once, few or many, or a class for an expanded clone.

many	TRBV7-8	TRBJ2-5	TRBD1	CASSLAGQGTQYF	TGTGCCAGCAGCTTAGCGGGACAGGGGACGCAGTACTTC
few	TRBV2	TRBJ2-3	TRBD2	CASSRTSFSTDTQYF	TGTGCCAGCAGTCGGACTAGCTTTAGCACAGATACGCAGTATTTT
.	TRBV20-1	TRBJ1-2	.	CSARKVDGYTF	TGCAGTGCTAGGAAGGTAGATGGCTACACCTTC
many	TRBV4-2	TRBJ2-1	TRBD2	CASSAGLAGSSSYNEQFF	TGTGCCAGCAGCGCGGGACTAGCGGGGTCGAGCTCCTACAATGAGCAGTTCTTC
many	TRBV5-1	TRBJ1-4	TRBD1	CASSWTGEKLFF	TGCGCCAGCAGCTGGACAGGTGAAAAACTGTTTTTT
.	TRBV28	TRBJ2-6	TRBD2	CATISYGRGLSGANVLTF	TGTGCCACCATCTCCTATGGGAGGGGACTATCTGGGGCCAACGTCCTGACTTTC
few	TRBV6-1	TRBJ1-4	TRBD1	CASSRDRTFSFDEKLFF	TGTGCCAGCAGTCGGGACAGGACGTTCTCTTTTGATGAAAAACTGTTTTTT
many	TRBV5-6	TRBJ1-4	.	CASSFTGGNEKLFF	TGTGCCAGCAGCTTTACCGGGGGAAATGAAAAACTGTTTTTT
many	TRBV7-2	TRBJ2-1	.	CASSPLNNEQFF	TGTGCCAGCAGCCCTCTTAACAATGAGCAGTTCTTC
.	TRBV4-1	TRBJ2-5	.	CASSQDKSGKETQYF	TGCGCCAGCAGCCAAGATAAATCAGGGAAAGAGACCCAGTACTTC
many	TRBV6-2/TRBV6-3	TRBJ1-6	.	CASSVGWGRSSYNSPLHF	TGTGCCAGCAGCGTCGGATGGGGGAGAAGCTCCTATAATTCACCCCTCCACTTT
.	TRBV20-1	TRBJ2-7	TRBD2	CSATSHSGVAYEQYF	TGCAGTGCTACATCTCATAGCGGGGTCGCCTACGAGCAGTACTTC
.	TRBV28	TRBJ1-4	.	CASSLPTTNEKLFF	TGTGCCAGCAGTTTACCCACAACTAATGAAAAACTGTTTTTT
many	TRBV9	TRBJ2-7	TRBD1	CASSVGGTAFSYEQYF	TGTGCCAGCAGCGTAGGGGGGACAGCCTTCTCCTACGAGCAGTACTTC
many	TRBV20-1	TRBJ1-1	.	CSASGGGIGTEAFF	TGCAGTGCTAGTGGCGGGGGGATTGGGACTGAAGCTTTCTTT
.	TRBV12-3/TRBV12-4	TRBJ2-1	TRBD2	CASSLKRPSGRRDNEQFF	TGTGCCAGCAGTTTAAAACGGCCTAGCGGGAGAAGGGACAATGAGCAGTTCTTC
many	TRBV20-1	TRBJ2-3	TRBD2	CSASRAGSTDTQYF	TGCAGTGCTAGCCGAGCGGGATCCACAGATACGCAGTATTTT
.	TRBV4-3	TRBJ2-3	.	CTSSQDQLTDTQYF	TGCACCAGCAGCCAAGATCAGCTCACAGATACGCAGTATTTT
.	TRBV10-1	TRBJ2-2	.	CACSESREGTGELFF	TGCGCCTGCAGTGAGTCTAGGGAAGGGACCGGGGAGCTGTTTTTT
many	TRBV20-1	TRBJ2-1	.	CSATPGGLLSYNEQFF	TGCAGTGCTACTCCCGGGGGGCTACTCTCCTACAATGAGCAGTTCTTC
once	TRBV13	TRBJ2-1	.	CASSLEGPNEQFF	TGTGCCAGCAGCTTAGAAGGGCCCAATGAGCAGTTCTTC
.	TRBV3-1	TRBJ2-5	.	CASSQGWSTPETQYF	TGTGCCAGCAGCCAAGGGTGGTCGACCCCCGAGACCCAGTACTTC
many	TRBV16	TRBJ1-1	TRBD1	CASSPDRGAFF	TGTGCCAGCAGCCCTGACAGGGGTGCTTTCTTT
few	TRBV2	TRBJ2-7	.	CASSSVTGFAYEQYF	TGTGCCAGCAGTAGTGTAACGGGGTTCGCCTACGAGCAGTACTTC
.	TRBV20-1	TRBJ2-7	.	CSALPGTGGREQYF	TGCAGTGCTTTGCCAGGGACTGGGGGTCGCGAGCAGTACTTC
.	TRBV3-1	TRBJ2-3	TRBD2	CASSPRRGGGDTQYF	TGTGCCAGCAGTCCAAGGCGGGGGGGCGGAGATACGCAGTATTTT
.	TRBV4-2	TRBJ1-4	TRBD1	CASSHSQGGGLKLFF	TGTGCCAGCAGCCACTCACAGGGGGGCGGGTTAAAACTGTTTTTT
.	TRBV7-2	TRBJ2-5	.	CASSLRWGGLFETQYF	TGTGCCAGCAGCTTACGTTGGGGGGGGCTATTCGAGACCCAGTACTTC
many	TRBV7-9	TRBJ2-7	TRBD2	CASSQTLTGGGAYEQYF	TGTGCCAGCAGCCAAACATTAACTGGCGGGGGGGCCTACGAGCAGTACTTC
.	TRBV5-5	TRBJ1-5	TRBD1	CASSRNSGTGNNQPQHF	TGTGCCAGCAGCAGAAACTCCGGGACAGGGAACAATCAGCCCCAGCATTTT
.	TRBV3-1	TRBJ2-1	TRBD2	CASSQVTQREGPNEQFF	TGTGCCAGCAGCCAAGTCACCCAGCGGGAGGGCCCCAATGAGCAGTTCTTC
many	TRBV7-9	TRBJ2-6	.	CASSFLGSGANVLTF	TGTGCCAGCAGCTTTCTGGGCTCTGGGGCCAACGTCCTGACTTTC